One and the same sample provided the 6 T cell receptor beta chains below, sequenced in a study of shared clonotypes between healthy human individuals. The protocol was immunoSEQ multiplex PCR, while the TCRdb copy is restricted to in-frame clones and leaves out a portion. The sample has approximately 500,000 clones; 75% to 80% are singletons. The sequenced material came from PBMCs. These receptors all stem from a woman aged 40 to 50 in good health. Some clones in this sample may be carry-over from other donors' samples.

The chain employs TRBV5-6 and TRBJ2-7; either TRBD1 or TRBD2 may supply D (5 bases each). Germline CDR1 and CDR2: SGHDT and YYEEEE. This CDR3 region has 15 residues. V shed 0 bases and J shed 7 bases, with 17 bases lying between them. CDR3 DNA: TGTGCCAGCAGCTTGGGAGGTGGGGGAGAGGGAGAGCAGTACTTC. This encodes CASSLGGGGEGEQYF.

About this clone itself: Within the sample, other DNA sequences also encode this same CDR3. The chain joins TRBV9 to TRBJ2-7; 7 bases are a match to TRBD1. V trimming: 4 bases; J trimming: 2 bases; junction bases outside the gene matches: 9. The germline gives CDR1 SGDLS, CDR2 YYNGEE. The CDR3 spans 15 residues. The CDR3 region is CASSPTRDSPYEQYF. The CDR3 DNA is TGTGCCAGCAGCCCCACACGGGACAGTCCCTACGAGCAGTACTTC.

The gene calls are TRBV5-4 and TRBJ1-4; weak D call: TRBD1 (5 bases). Trimming cost V 0 bases and J 8 bases, with 14 bases left between them. The CDR3 contains 15 residues. Germline V CDR1 and CDR2: SGHNT, YYREEE (reference sequence). The DNA for the CDR3 is TGTGCCAGCAGCTTGGGGGACGCCCGGCGAGAAAAACTGTTTTTT. Protein sequence: CASSLGDARREKLFF.

V usage is TRBV28 and J usage is TRBJ1-4; 9 bases map to TRBD1. Trimming at V came to 6 bases and at J to 10 bases, leaving 12 bases not matched to a gene. CDR3 length: 15 residues. Germline V CDR1 and CDR2: MDHEN, SYDVKM. This chain's CDR3 is CASSETGTGRRKLFF. Written as DNA, the CDR3 is TGTGCCAGCAGCGAAACCGGGACAGGGAGGCGAAAACTGTTTTTT.

The V call is TRBV27, the J call TRBJ2-7; D gene uncertain. From germline, CDR1 is MNHEY and CDR2 SMNVEV (reference sequence). The CDR3 consists of 11 residues. Trimming pared 7 bases from V and 4 bases from J, leaving 8 bases between. For the CDR3, the DNA is TGTGCCAGCATCACCCCGTACGAGCAGTACTTC. It encodes CASITPYEQYF.

This clone has at least ten counts. The rearrangement joins TRBV10-2 to TRBJ2-7, with 7 bases lining up with TRBD2. This CDR3 region has 14 residues. V lost 7 bases to trimming and J lost 1 base; unmatched junction nucleotides: 7. Germline V lookup: CDR1 WSHSY, CDR2 SAAADI. DNA for the CDR3: TGCGCCAGCATCCCGGGACTAACGTCCTACGAGCAGTACTTC. Protein: CASIPGLTSYEQYF.